These 15 T cell receptor beta chains were all obtained from the same sample, sequenced in a study of T cell responses to AZD1222 COVID-19 vaccine. Sequenced by immunoSEQ multiplex PCR; TCRdb stores in-frame clones only, minus some. The sample lists some 150,000 clones, 94% seen once, with around 1.3% in the top ten. Sample: peripheral blood, taken on day 0 of AZD1222 vaccination. These receptors came from an adult in good health.

This clone has only one observation. This rearrangement joins TRBV2 to TRBJ2-3, with TRBD1 identical over 8 bases. CDR3 length equals 15 residues. V was pared by 6 bases and J by 2 bases, with 7 bases of the junction left unmatched. The germline V gene encodes CDR1 SNHLY and CDR2 FYNNEI. Here the CDR3 DNA reads TGTGCCAGCAGAGAGGACAGGGTTTCCACAGATACGCAGTATTTT. It yields the protein CASREDRVSTDTQYF.

The V call is TRBV5-1, the J call TRBJ1-1; no clear D. Germline V gene data show CDR1 as SGHRS and CDR2 as YFSETQ. Trimming took off 0 bases at V and 6 bases at J, with 12 bases between the two ends. The CDR3 extends over 14 amino acids. CDR3 loop: CASSLESGGSEAFF. The CDR3 bases are TGCGCCAGCAGCTTGGAATCGGGTGGCTCTGAAGCTTTCTTT.

The rearrangement uses TRBV24-1 and TRBJ1-6; D might be TRBD1 (5 bases). Germline V gene sequence: CDR1 KGHDR, CDR2 SFDVKD. The CDR3 runs 13 residues. V lost 11 bases to trimming and J lost 10 bases, with 17 bases between them. The CDR3 DNA reads as TGTGCCATCCCCCCGAGGGGAGGCTCACCCCTCCACTTT. The encoded protein is CAIPPRGGSPLHF.

The genes are TRBV6-5 and TRBJ1-1; 8 bases agree with TRBD1. The CDR3 runs 14 residues. V shed 6 bases, J shed 5 bases, and the junction held 8 bases outside the gene matches. The germline V gene encodes CDR1 MNHEY and CDR2 SVGAGI. The CDR3 spells CASRPDRGRTEAFF. CDR3 nucleotide sequence: TGTGCCAGCAGGCCCGACAGGGGAAGAACTGAAGCTTTCTTT.

This clone was picked up one time. The chain employs TRBV7-2 and TRBJ2-4; the D is unclear. V was clipped by 3 bases and J by 0 bases, with 6 bases between them. This CDR3 is 14 amino acids long. Germline V CDR1 and CDR2: SGHTA, FQGNSA. CDR3 coding DNA: TGTGCCAGCAGCTTTCCGGTAGCCAAAAACATTCAGTACTTC. Residues: CASSFPVAKNIQYF.

The chain employs TRBV12-3 or TRBV12-4 and TRBJ1-2, with D uncertain. The CDR3 spans 13 residues. Deletions cut 6 bases from V and 3 bases from J, with 11 bases between. The chain's CDR3 is CASSPNGHYGYTF. Here the CDR3 DNA reads TGTGCCAGCAGCCCCAACGGGCACTATGGCTACACCTTC.

J is TRBJ2-5 and V is TRBV11-2; D perhaps matches TRBD1 (6 bases). Per germline, CDR1 SGHAT and CDR2 FQNNGV. Trimming cost V 5 bases and J 0 bases, with 19 bases left between them. The CDR3 extends over 17 amino acids. The CDR3 bases are TGTGCCAGCAGCACAAACAGGGAGAGAAAGTACCAAGAGACCCAGTACTTC. As protein: CASSTNRERKYQETQYF.

This chain uses TRBV7-9 with TRBJ1-2; possibly TRBD1 for D (5 bases). The germline gives CDR1 SEHNR, CDR2 FQNEAQ (reference sequence). Trimming shortened V by 5 bases and J by 4 bases, and 14 bases separated the two germline ends. This CDR3 is built from 14 residues. The CDR3 DNA reads TGTGCCAGCAGCACCCCGGGGGTTGGCTATGGCTACACCTTC. This translates into CASSTPGVGYGYTF.

The V and J genes are TRBV5-1 and TRBJ2-6; D call uncertain. V lost 0 bases to trimming and J lost 2 bases, with 9 bases between them. The CDR3 is made up of 16 amino acids. CDR1 and CDR2 (germline): SGHRS, YFSETQ. CDR3 bases: TGCGCCAGCAGCTTGGAGGCCTGGACTGGGGCCAACGTCCTGACTTTC. Its translation: CASSLEAWTGANVLTF.

Points on this clone: Germline is not matched at one junction end, which may reflect a read error. The V gene is TRBV12-3 or TRBV12-4, the J gene TRBJ1-1; possible D gene TRBD1, 6 bases. The CDR3 is made up of 12 amino acids. The CDR3 loop reads CASSLGTFEAFF. The CDR3 nucleotides read TGTGCCAGCAGCTTAGGGACATTTGAAGCTTTCTTT.

V and J are TRBV9 and TRBJ2-2, with D perhaps matching TRBD1 (5 bases). CDR3 length equals 13 residues. The germline V gene encodes CDR1 SGDLS and CDR2 YYNGEE. V lost 3 bases and J 6 bases, leaving 9 bases between the germline ends. The CDR3, as DNA: TGTGCCAGCAGCGCACAGGTCGCCGGGGAGCTGTTTTTT. Translating it yields CASSAQVAGELFF.

This clone was observed a single time. The V gene is TRBV28, the J gene TRBJ1-1; D remains unclear. The V gene's germline CDR1 is MDHEN and CDR2 SYDVKM. This CDR3 comprises 12 residues. Trimming stripped 6 bases from V and 4 bases from J, with 9 bases between. The CDR3 DNA is TGTGCCAGCAGACCCGGTGCCACTGAAGCTTTCTTT. This gives the protein CASRPGATEAFF.

This clone occurred once. The chain uses TRBV6-5 and TRBJ1-1; D unresolved. The V gene's germline CDR1 is MNHEY and CDR2 SVGAGI. This CDR3 spans 14 amino acids. V dropped 2 bases and J dropped 3 bases, with 10 bases sitting between them. The CDR3 region has the DNA TGTGCCAGCAGTTACGCGGGCGGGGACACTGAAGCTTTCTTT. This codes for CASSYAGGDTEAFF.

V gene TRBV7-2 combines with J gene TRBJ2-7; D uncertain. Germline V CDR1 and CDR2: SGHTA, FQGNSA. CDR3 length equals 13 residues. V dropped 1 base and J dropped 1 base, with 5 bases sitting between them. CDR3 DNA: TGTGCCAGCAGCTTAGAATGGTCCTACGAGCAGTACGTC. Its protein product is CASSLEWSYEQYV.

This clone was counted a single time. V gene TRBV5-5 combines with J gene TRBJ1-6; D remains unclear. There are 15 residues in the CDR3. Germline CDR1 is SGHKS and CDR2 is YYEKEE (reference sequence). V lost 0 bases to trimming and J lost 8 bases, with 12 bases between them. DNA for the CDR3: TGTGCCAGCAGCTTGGGTCCGGAACGGGATTCACCCCTCCACTTT. It translates to CASSLGPERDSPLHF.